The source of this T cell receptor (beta chain) is a study of pediatric ulcerative colitis. Looking at the study overall: Disease was pancolitis in more than five and left-sided in two, histology-confirmed.

This CDR3 is 13 amino acids long. Germline assignment: CDR1 SEHNR and CDR2 FQNEAQ (reference sequence). The ends lost 6 bases at V and 4 bases at J; junction bases unmatched: 4. The study's findings and limits: Ulcerative colitis patients shared more blood-rectal clones than controls. Rectal pinch biopsies may include blood-derived T cells.

Rectal tissue came from one to two pinch biopsies taken at colonoscopy. Profiling relied on immunoSEQ multiplex PCR, and the TCRdb table lists in-frame clones only, not all of them. The sample includes about 35,000 clones, roughly 77% of them seen just once. For this clone: Its antigen is not identified.

This receptor was obtained from a boy between 5 and 17 years old with mild ulcerative colitis. The source material was gut tissue. The chain employs TRBV7-9 and TRBJ1-1, with 8 bases lining up with TRBD1. The DNA for the CDR3 is TGTGCCAGCAGTAAAGGACAGGGCACTGAAGCTTTCTTT. Translation: CASSKGQGTEAFF.